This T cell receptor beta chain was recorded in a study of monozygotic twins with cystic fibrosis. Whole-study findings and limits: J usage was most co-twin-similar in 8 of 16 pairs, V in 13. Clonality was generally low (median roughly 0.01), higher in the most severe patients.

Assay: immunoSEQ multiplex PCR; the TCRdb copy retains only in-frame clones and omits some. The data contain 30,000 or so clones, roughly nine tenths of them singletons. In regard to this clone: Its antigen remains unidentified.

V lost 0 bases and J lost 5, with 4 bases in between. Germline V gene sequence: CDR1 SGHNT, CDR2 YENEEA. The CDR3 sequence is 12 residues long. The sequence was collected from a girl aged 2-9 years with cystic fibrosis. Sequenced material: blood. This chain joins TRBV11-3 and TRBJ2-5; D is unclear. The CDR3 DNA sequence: TGTGCCAGCAGCTTAGATGCCGAGACCCAGTACTTC. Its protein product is CASSLDAETQYF.